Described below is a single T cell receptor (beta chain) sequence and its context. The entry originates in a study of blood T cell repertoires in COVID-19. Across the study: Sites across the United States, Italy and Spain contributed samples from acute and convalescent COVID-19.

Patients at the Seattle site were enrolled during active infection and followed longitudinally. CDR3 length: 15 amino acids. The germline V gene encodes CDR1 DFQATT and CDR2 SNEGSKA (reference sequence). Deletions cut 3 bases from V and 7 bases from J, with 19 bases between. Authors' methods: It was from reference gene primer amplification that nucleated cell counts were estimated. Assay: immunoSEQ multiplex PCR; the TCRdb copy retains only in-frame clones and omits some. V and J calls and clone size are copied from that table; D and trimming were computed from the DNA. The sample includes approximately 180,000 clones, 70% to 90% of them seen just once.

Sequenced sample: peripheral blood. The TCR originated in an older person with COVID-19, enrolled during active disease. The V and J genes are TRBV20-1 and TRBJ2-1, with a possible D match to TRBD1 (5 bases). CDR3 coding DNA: TGCAGTGCTAGTGGCCAGGGTCGTGGTACAAATGAGCAGTTCTTC. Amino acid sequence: CSASGQGRGTNEQFF.